The rows below give T cell receptor beta chains drawn from one sample of a study of cytomegalovirus exposure and HLA in healthy donors. Only in-frame clones appear in the TCRdb table, and some are missing; sequencing was by immunoSEQ multiplex PCR. Here the sample spans 100,000 to 150,000 clones, 65% to 85% being singletons. The sequenced sample consisted of PBMCs. The receptors were gathered from a man aged 18 to 30 in good health and CMV-seropositive. Both conserved end residues are part of each CDR3. D genes are given only for firm matches. Only some rows state a clone size, as once, few, many or a class for expanded clones.

V gene,J gene,D gene,clone size,CDR3 DNA,CDR3 protein
TRBV7-6,TRBJ2-7,.,.,TGTGCCAGCAGCTTAGCCCAGGGAACCTCCTACGAGCAGTACTTC,CASSLAQGTSYEQYF
TRBV19,TRBJ1-2,TRBD1,.,TGTGCCAGTAGTACGGACAGGGGAACAGGCTATGGCTACACCTTC,CASSTDRGTGYGYTF
TRBV18,TRBJ1-2,.,few,TGTGCCAGCTCACCGCCGGACAGACCCCCCTCGGGCTACACCTTC,CASSPPDRPPSGYTF
TRBV27,TRBJ2-3,.,.,TGTGCCAGCAAACCGGGAACTAGCACAGATACGCAGTATTTT,CASKPGTSTDTQYF
TRBV7-8,TRBJ2-7,.,.,TGTGCCAGCAGCTTAGGGGCAGGGTCCTACGAGCAGTACTTC,CASSLGAGSYEQYF
TRBV11-3,TRBJ2-3,TRBD1,.,TGTGCCAGCAGCTTAGAGACAGGGGAGGATACGCAGTATTTT,CASSLETGEDTQYF
TRBV7-2,TRBJ1-2,.,.,TGTGCCAGCAGCCAGAGGGCAGGGGAAGGCTACACCTTC,CASSQRAGEGYTF
TRBV29-1,TRBJ2-7,TRBD1,.,TGCAGCGTTGCCGGGACAGGGTCTGTCTACGAGCAGTACTTC,CSVAGTGSVYEQYF
TRBV5-1,TRBJ1-2,TRBD1,.,TGCGCCAGCAGCGGAGGGACAGGGGGCTATGGCTACACCTTC,CASSGGTGGYGYTF
TRBV10-3,TRBJ2-3,TRBD2,.,TGTGCCATCAGTGAGTCTTCCTTTTGGCGGGAGAGCACAGATACGCAGTATTTT,CAISESSFWRESTDTQYF
TRBV9,TRBJ2-1,.,.,TGTGCCAGCAGCGCGCTACAGGACCACAATGAGCAGTTCTTC,CASSALQDHNEQFF
TRBV5-4,TRBJ2-3,TRBD2,.,TGTGCCAGCAGCCCTAAGCGGGATATAGGAGATACGCAGTATTTT,CASSPKRDIGDTQYF
TRBV19,TRBJ1-2,.,once,TGTGCCAGTAGTCGGGGGGGAGGCAGGAGGGACTTTCAGCCTGAATATGGCTACACCTTC,CASSRGGGRRDFQPEYGYTF
TRBV10-3,TRBJ1-1,TRBD1,.,TGTGCCATCAGAGGGGACAGGGGACCTACTGAAGCTTTCTTT,CAIRGDRGPTEAFF
TRBV19,TRBJ2-5,TRBD1,.,TGTGCCAGTAGTCCCATAGGAGTTAGGGGGCACCAAGAGACCCAGTACTTC,CASSPIGVRGHQETQYF
TRBV7-2,TRBJ1-2,.,.,TGTGCCAGCAGCCCCGACAGGAGCTATGGCTACACCTTC,CASSPDRSYGYTF
TRBV5-5,TRBJ1-1,.,.,TGTGCCAGCAGCTTGTATCCGGTGATGAACACTGAAGCTTTCTTT,CASSLYPVMNTEAFF
TRBV30,TRBJ1-4,TRBD1,.,TGTGCCTGGGCCGGGACAGGGAGAGAAAAACTGTTTTTT,CAWAGTGREKLFF
TRBV7-9,TRBJ2-3,TRBD2,.,TGTGCCAGCAGCCTCTCGGGAGGGACCCGCACAGATACGCAGTATTTT,CASSLSGGTRTDTQYF
TRBV6-7,TRBJ2-3,.,.,TGTGCCAGCAGTTACTCGACCTTGCGGCGGGATGACACAGATACGCAGTATTTT,CASSYSTLRRDDTDTQYF
TRBV19,TRBJ1-5,.,.,TGTGCCAGTCTGAACGTAGGGGGTGGGCCCCAGCATTTT,CASLNVGGGPQHF
TRBV7-9,TRBJ1-6,.,.,TGTGCCAGCAGCTTGGGAGGTTTAGCACCCCTCCACTTT,CASSLGGLAPLHF
TRBV18,TRBJ2-6,.,few,TGTGCCAGCTCGCGGAGATCTGGGGCCAACGTCCTGACTTTC,CASSRRSGANVLTF
TRBV4-3,TRBJ2-1,.,.,TGCGCCAGTAGCTTCCAGGGCAATGAGCAGTTCTTC,CASSFQGNEQFF
TRBV4-1,TRBJ2-1,TRBD2,.,TGCGCCAGCAGCCAAGATGGGACTAGCGGGGGGCGGAATGAGCAGTTCTTC,CASSQDGTSGGRNEQFF
TRBV7-9,TRBJ1-1,.,few,TGTGCCAGCGGGCGGGGGAACACTGAAGCTTTCTTT,CASGRGNTEAFF
TRBV6-6,TRBJ2-7,TRBD1,.,TGTGCCAGCACCGGGACAGGGGGGTACGAGCAGTACTTC,CASTGTGGYEQYF
TRBV15,TRBJ2-5,.,.,TGTGCCACCAGCAGAGTGGGGACGGTCGGGGGGACCCAGTACTTC,CATSRVGTVGGTQYF
TRBV6-5,TRBJ1-1,.,.,TGTGCCAGCATCTCTTCGCGGGGACCGAACACTGAAGCTTTCTTT,CASISSRGPNTEAFF
TRBV4-1,TRBJ2-1,TRBD1,.,TGCGCCAGCAGACGTGACAGGGGCGATGAGCAGTTCTTC,CASRRDRGDEQFF
TRBV6-5,TRBJ1-1,.,.,TGTGCCAGCAGCCAAACTCACACTGAAGCTTTCTTT,CASSQTHTEAFF
TRBV7-9,TRBJ1-1,.,.,TGTGCCAGCAGCTTATTAGGGGTCGACGCTGAAGCTTTCTTT,CASSLLGVDAEAFF
TRBV5-1,TRBJ2-3,TRBD2,.,TGCGCCAGCGGACTAGCGGGAGAGGCAGATACGCAGTATTTT,CASGLAGEADTQYF
TRBV4-1,TRBJ1-2,TRBD1,.,TGCGCCAGCAGCCAAGAACTCGCGGACAGGAGTAATAACTATGGCTACACCTTC,CASSQELADRSNNYGYTF
TRBV7-2,TRBJ2-5,.,.,TGTGCCAGCAGCGTGACGACAGAAGAGACCCAGTACTTC,CASSVTTEETQYF
TRBV7-2,TRBJ1-2,.,.,TGTGCCAGCAGCTCAAACCCAGGGGCGGTCTATGGCTACACCTTC,CASSSNPGAVYGYTF
TRBV9,TRBJ1-1,.,.,TGTGCCAGCAGCGTAGCCCGGGGAACTGAAGCTTTCTTT,CASSVARGTEAFF
TRBV19,TRBJ1-6,TRBD1,once,TGTGCCAGTAGCACGGACAGGGATAATTCACCCCTCCACTTT,CASSTDRDNSPLHF
TRBV7-2,TRBJ2-5,.,few,TGTGCCAGCAGCTTAGATCTTGAGGGAAAGACCCAGTACTTC,CASSLDLEGKTQYF
TRBV5-1,TRBJ2-3,TRBD2,.,TGCGCCAGCAGCCTGAGCGGGACCCCAGATACGCAGTATTTT,CASSLSGTPDTQYF
TRBV21-1,TRBJ1-2,.,.,TGTGCCAGCAGCAGGGCCGAAATAGACAGGTGCTATGGCTACACCTTC,CASSRAEIDRCYGYTF
TRBV19,TRBJ2-1,.,.,TGTGCCAGTAAGGGAGTCCTGAATGAGCAGTTCTTC,CASKGVLNEQFF
TRBV4-3,TRBJ2-2,TRBD1,.,TGCGCCAGCAGCCGCACCCCAGCCGGGACAGGGATAGGGGAGCTGTTTTTT,CASSRTPAGTGIGELFF
TRBV5-1,TRBJ2-7,.,.,TGCGCCAGCAGCTTGGGGCAGCCCACGGGTAGAATGGAGCAGTACTTC,CASSLGQPTGRMEQYF
TRBV6-1,TRBJ1-2,TRBD1,.,TGTGCCAGCAGTCCGGGACAGGGGGCTTGTGGCTACACCTTC,CASSPGQGACGYTF
TRBV11-3,TRBJ2-3,TRBD2,.,TGTGCCAGCAGCGCACGTCGCCCGGGACTAGCGGGCACAGATACGCAGTATTTT,CASSARRPGLAGTDTQYF
TRBV11-3,TRBJ2-2,.,.,TGTGCCAGCAGCTTAGATAGCATTGCACTACCAACCGGGGAGCTGTTTTTT,CASSLDSIALPTGELFF
TRBV6-1,TRBJ2-7,.,.,TGTGCCAGCCGGGAGATCTACTACGAGCAGTACTTC,CASREIYYEQYF
TRBV2,TRBJ1-4,.,.,TGTGCCAGCAGTGAGGGTCGGGGGAAAGGTGAAAAACTGTTTTTT,CASSEGRGKGEKLFF
TRBV19,TRBJ1-4,.,.,TGTGCCAGTAGTATAGATAACCCAGCGGCAACTAATGAAAAACTGTTTTTT,CASSIDNPAATNEKLFF
TRBV9,TRBJ1-1,.,.,TGTGCCAGCAGCGTAGGGATGAGGGACACTGAAGCTTTCTTT,CASSVGMRDTEAFF
TRBV2,TRBJ2-4,TRBD2,.,TGTGCCAGCAGTATAGCGGGAGGGCCGGTACACGAAGCCAAAAACATTCAGTACTTC,CASSIAGGPVHEAKNIQYF
TRBV7-2,TRBJ1-5,.,.,TGTGCCAGCAGCATTGGCGGGGGGGGTCAGCCCCAGCATTTT,CASSIGGGGQPQHF
TRBV19,TRBJ2-1,.,.,TGTGCCAGTAGTATAGACTTAAGCGCTGAGCAGTTCTTC,CASSIDLSAEQFF
TRBV29-1,TRBJ1-1,.,.,TGCAGCGTTCGGCGGGGTCGGAACACTGAAGCTTTCTTT,CSVRRGRNTEAFF